The 17 T cell receptor beta chains below come from one sample, sequenced in a study of shared clonotypes between healthy human individuals. TCRdb keeps only in-frame clones here, not all; method: immunoSEQ multiplex PCR. The sample comprises millions of clones, approximately 94% of which are singletons, and roughly 0.14% rests with the top ten. Specimen: naive CD4+ T cells sorted from blood. Indicated subset: CD45RA+ positively selected. These TCRs come from a man aged 18 to 29 in good health.

V usage is TRBV5-6 and J usage is TRBJ2-6; D uncertain. The CDR3 spans 15 residues. CDR1 is SGHDT, CDR2 YYEEEE, per germline. V lost 0 bases and J 7 bases, leaving 11 bases between the germline ends. CDR3 region: CASSLGTGGANVLTF. The CDR3 DNA sequence: TGTGCCAGCAGCTTGGGGACGGGCGGCGCCAACGTCCTGACTTTC.

The chain links TRBV28 to TRBJ1-2; a weak D match, TRBD1 (5 bases). Germline V gives CDR1 MDHEN, CDR2 SYDVKM. The CDR3 is made up of 12 amino acids. Trimming cost V 5 bases and J 5 bases, with 9 bases left between them. CDR3 region: CASSRGEYGYTF. In DNA, the CDR3 is TGTGCCAGCAGTCGAGGGGAGTATGGCTACACCTTC.

As for this clone: Other DNA variants within this sample encode the same CDR3. This chain uses TRBV5-4 with TRBJ2-7; 7 bases match TRBD1. The V gene's germline CDR1 is SGHNT and CDR2 YYREEE (reference sequence). The CDR3 has 14 amino acids. J lost 3 bases, V lost 3 bases, and 6 bases had no gene match. For the CDR3, the DNA is TGTGCCAGCAGCTCTCGGACAGGAGACTACGAGCAGTACTTC. Translating gives CASSSRTGDYEQYF.

About this clone: Other DNA variants within this sample encode the same CDR3. V gene TRBV6-1 combines with J gene TRBJ1-2; the match to TRBD1 covers 8 bases. The CDR3 extends over 13 amino acids. The J segment lost 8 bases and the V segment lost 2 bases, leaving 4 bases of the junction unmatched. From germline, CDR1 is MNHNS and CDR2 SASEGT. CDR3 protein: CASSEQGASGYTF. The CDR3 DNA reads TGTGCCAGCAGTGAACAGGGGGCAAGCGGCTACACCTTC.

V is TRBV2 and J is TRBJ2-5; 13 nucleotides agree with TRBD2. The CDR3 consists of 17 residues. Trimming removed 8 bases from V and 5 bases from J; junction bases left unmatched: 14. Per the germline V gene, CDR1 is SNHLY and CDR2 is FYNNEI. CDR3 sequence reads: CASRLQRLAGGRETQYF. In DNA, the CDR3 is TGTGCCAGCCGACTACAAAGACTAGCGGGAGGACGGGAGACCCAGTACTTC. Supplemented by reference TRBV2 and TRBJ2-5, the full variable domain reads EPEVTQTPSHQVTQMGQEVILRCVPISNHLYFYWYRQILGQKVEFLVSFYNNEISEKSEIFDDQFSVERPDGSNFTLKIRSTKLEDSAMYFCASRLQRLAGGRETQYFGPGTRLLVL.

This chain uses TRBV21-1 with TRBJ2-7; the DNA was not compared with TRBD2, the D call given in the table. TRBV21-1 is a listed pseudogene. This CDR3 is 13 amino acids long. CDR3 bases: TGTGCCAGCAGCGGTAGCGGGAGTAACGAGCAGTACTTC. This gives the protein CASSGSGSNEQYF.

The genes are TRBV1 and TRBJ2-3; TRBD2, as called in the table, went unchecked against the DNA. TRBV1 is an annotated pseudogene. The CDR3 is 16 amino acids. CDR3 loop: CTSSQGASGGPRTQYF. The CDR3 DNA reads TGCACCAGCAGCCAAGGTGCTAGCGGGGGTCCGCGTACGCAGTATTTT.

The rearrangement links TRBV5-4 to TRBJ2-5, with 8 bases lining up with TRBD1. This CDR3 contains 16 residues. J was trimmed by 1 base and V by 5 bases; bases with no gene match: 10. Germline V gene data show CDR1 as SGHNT and CDR2 as YYREEE (reference sequence). CDR3 in amino acids: CASSEPGTGPQETQYF. CDR3 nucleotides: TGTGCCAGCAGTGAACCCGGGACAGGACCCCAAGAGACCCAGTACTTC.

The chain recombines TRBV5-8 with TRBJ2-1; no clear D gene. The V and J ends lost 5 bases and 10 bases respectively, with 10 bases between them. Germline V gene sequence: CDR1 SGHTS, CDR2 YDEGEE. The CDR3 length is 11 residues. Written as DNA, the CDR3 is TGTGCCAGCAGTCCTGCGGAGGAGCAGTTCTTC. Amino acid sequence: CASSPAEEQFF.

As to this clone: Other DNA variants within this sample encode the same CDR3. V and J are TRBV2 and TRBJ2-5; possibly TRBD1 or TRBD2 for D (6 bases each). The CDR3 has 14 amino acids. The V and J ends lost 2 bases and 5 bases respectively, with 12 bases between them. Germline loops: CDR1 SNHLY, CDR2 FYNNEI. CDR3 nucleotide sequence: TGTGCCAGCAGTGAACTCCAGGGGAGGGAGACCCAGTACTTC. Protein: CASSELQGRETQYF.

This sequence joins TRBV6-5 and TRBJ2-7; 8 bases are a match to TRBD2. CDR1 is MNHEY and CDR2 is SVGAGI in the germline V gene. V shed 5 bases, J shed 2 bases, and the junction held 5 bases outside the gene matches. This CDR3 spans 14 amino acids. The CDR3 coding sequence is TGTGCCAGCAGTCGCGAGCGGGAGCCCTACGAGCAGTACTTC. Translated: CASSREREPYEQYF.

The chain employs TRBV30 and TRBJ1-3, with D unclear. The CDR3 loop spans 14 amino acids. Germline V gene lookup returns CDR1 GTSNPN and CDR2 SVGIG (reference sequence). V was shortened by 1 base and J by 2 bases, with 9 bases between the two germline ends. The CDR3 sequence is CAWSGPGTGNTIYF. The DNA for the CDR3 is TGTGCCTGGAGTGGTCCAGGAACTGGAAACACCATATATTTT. The complete variable domain, with remaining parts taken from reference TRBV30 and TRBJ1-3, reads SQTIHQWPATLVQPVGSPLSLECTVEGTSNPNLYWYRQAAGRGLQLLFYSVGIGQISSEVPQNLSASRPQDRQFILSSKKLLLSDSGFYLCAWSGPGTGNTIYFGEGSWLTVV.

This clone came up a few times. J is TRBJ1-1 and V is TRBV18; TRBD1 matches 7 bases. Germline lookup yields CDR1 KGHSH and CDR2 LQKENI. V gave up 4 bases and J gave up 3 bases; unmatched junction bases: 5. The CDR3 totals 14 residues. This CDR3 reads CASSQQGRYTEAFF. CDR3 sequence (DNA): TGTGCCAGCTCACAACAGGGGAGGTACACTGAAGCTTTCTTT.

This clone was observed once. The genes are TRBV19 and TRBJ2-5, with 14 bases matching TRBD2. Germline V lookup: CDR1 LNHDA, CDR2 SQIVND (reference sequence). The CDR3 covers 16 residues. With V trimmed by 5 bases and J by 4 bases, 6 bases remained unmatched. CDR3 residues: CASSAGTSGSVETQYF. In nucleotides, the CDR3 is TGTGCCAGTAGTGCGGGGACTAGCGGGAGTGTAGAGACCCAGTACTTC.

The chain is built from TRBV30 and TRBJ1-1, with D perhaps matching TRBD1 (5 bases). This CDR3 is built from 12 residues. The V gene's germline CDR1 is GTSNPN and CDR2 SVGIG (reference sequence). The V and J ends lost 4 bases and 3 bases respectively, with 9 bases between them. The CDR3 coding sequence is TGTGCCTGGATTCGGGGGGACACTGAAGCTTTCTTT. Its protein is CAWIRGDTEAFF.

This rearrangement joins TRBV5-1 to TRBJ1-2, with 8 bases aligning to TRBD1. V was clipped by 3 bases and J by 11 bases; unmatched bases: 6. Germline CDR1 reads SGHRS; CDR2 reads YFSETQ. The CDR3 sequence is 12 residues long. CDR3 coding DNA: TGCGCCAGCAGCTCTGGACAGGGATTTTACACCTTC. Protein sequence: CASSSGQGFYTF.

This clone occurred once. The CDR3 here is CASSGRRTGATGELFF. CDR3 DNA sequence: TGTGCCAGTAGCGGACGTCGGACAGGGGCCACCGGGGAGCTGTTTTTT. This sequence joins TRBV19 and TRBJ2-2; 9 positions agree with TRBD1. Germline trimming cut 6 bases from V and 4 bases from J; bases unmatched to any gene: 9. The V gene's germline CDR1 is LNHDA and CDR2 SQIVND (reference sequence). This CDR3 has 16 residues. Full variable domain (outside the CDR3, taken from reference TRBV19 and TRBJ2-2): DGGITQSPKYLFRKEGQNVTLSCEQNLNHDAMYWYRQDPGQGLRLIYYSQIVNDFQKGDIAEGYSVSREKKESFPLTVTSAQKNPTAFYLCASSGRRTGATGELFFGEGSRLTVL.